This T cell receptor (beta chain) came from a study of vaccination and CD4 T cells after COVID-19. Study-wide context: The post-COVID sampling time was a median about 98 days after diagnosis, ranging from 35 to 161.

As concerns this clonotype: The antigen remains undetermined.

An Oncomine TCR Beta short-read assay was used to sequence the DNA from cultured CD4+ T cells. TCRdb re-called the PCR reads through MiXCR, storing one row per CDR3 protein. The data show about 15,000 distinct CDR3 sequences, with 60% to 70% seen just once and roughly 6.4% held by the top ten. CDR1 is GTSNPN and CDR2 is SVGIG in the germline V gene (reference sequence). J was trimmed by 6 bases and V by 7 bases; bases with no gene match: 6. The CDR3 is 13 amino acids. Treatment: roughly 10-day PBMC culture with coronavirus spike peptide pools or control peptides (ViraFEST assay). Scientists separated out CD4+ T cells through negative selection following 10 days in culture.

This TCR derives from a human donor who had recovered from COVID-19. The sequencing sample was made of CD4+ T cells from blood, cultured in vitro. The V and J genes are TRBV30 and TRBJ2-2; 9 nucleotides match TRBD2. The CDR3 DNA follows: TGTGCCTCGCGCGGGAGGGCCGCCGGGGAGCTGTTTTTT. It yields the protein CASRGRAAGELFF.